What follows describes a single T cell receptor (beta chain). The target antigen is unknown. This record comes from a study of long-term antiretroviral therapy in people with HIV. General study findings and limits: Blood specimens, gathered between about 2003 and 2017, were possibly obtained under older ART regimens. Controls exceeded HIV repertoires in CDR3 length range.

Specimens carried roughly 0.95-10 million cryopreserved PBMC before DNA extraction. Researchers report immunoSEQ v3.0 was run at survey level. It was roughly 40,000-50,000 T-cell genomes per sample that sequencing targeted. Measured with immunoSEQ multiplex PCR; TCRdb has only the in-frame clones, and not every one. This table has about 17,000 clones, about nine tenths appearing once. The V end lost 6 bases, the J end lost 2 bases, and 7 bases lay between the germline ends. The CDR3 has 12 amino acids. Looked up from germline, CDR1 is SGHTA and CDR2 is FQGNSA. V gene TRBV7-2 combines with J gene TRBJ1-1; unclear D gene. The sequences come from unsorted PBMCs, collected 0.6 years after starting antiretroviral therapy. This TCR was sampled from a woman in her forties with HIV. The CDR3 coding sequence is TGTGCCAGCAGTTGGATTAACACTGAAGCTTTCTTT. This codes for CASSWINTEAFF.